These 9 T cell receptor beta chains originate from one sample sequenced in a study of blood T cells in healthy people across ages. Alongside a J-beta primer mix, a sample-barcoded 5' primer served in a second PCR lasting roughly 6 to 11 cycles. MiXCR, applied by TCRdb to the 5' RACE reads, yields one record per CDR3 protein. The sample yields roughly 1,800,000 distinct CDR3 sequences, around half seen once. The sample consisted of blood. These receptors were collected from a woman between 40 and 55 years old in good health.

This clonotype came up once. V usage is TRBV20-1 and J usage is TRBJ2-3, with TRBD2 identical over 15 bases. The CDR3 runs to 15 residues. In germline, CDR1 is DFQATT, CDR2 SNEGSKA (reference sequence). The junction had 8 bases not matched to a gene; V was cut back by 7 bases and J by 6 bases. DNA of the CDR3: TGCAGTGTTAGGGGACTAGCGGGGGGAGGGGATACGCAGTATTTT. The encoded protein is CSVRGLAGGGDTQYF.

V gene TRBV24-1 combines with J gene TRBJ2-3, with D maybe TRBD1 (6 bases). Germline CDR1 KGHDR, CDR2 SFDVKD. The CDR3 has 15 residues. V was clipped by 3 bases and J by 4 bases, with 13 bases between them. The CDR3 loop is CATSDHQGKPDTQYF. CDR3 DNA: TGTGCCACCAGTGATCATCAGGGGAAGCCAGATACGCAGTATTTT.

The V call is TRBV20-1, the J call TRBJ2-7; 8 bases line up with TRBD2. Germline lookup yields CDR1 DFQATT and CDR2 SNEGSKA (reference sequence). The CDR3 sequence is 14 residues long. Trimming removed 6 bases from V and 1 base from J; junction bases left unmatched: 8. The CDR3: CSADTSGPSYEQYF. CDR3 coding DNA: TGCAGTGCCGACACTAGCGGTCCTTCCTACGAGCAGTACTTC.

The chain carries TRBV20-1 and TRBJ2-7, with a tentative D call TRBD2 (5 bases). The end of the DNA aligns better with TRBJ2-5, so the J call may be wrong. Germline lookup yields CDR1 DFQATT and CDR2 SNEGSKA (reference sequence). The CDR3 loop spans 12 amino acids. The CDR3 spells CSVWTRQETQYF. In DNA, the CDR3 is TGCAGTGTTTGGACTCGCCAAGAGACCCAGTACTTC.

This clonotype was counted only a few times. The chain carries TRBV7-2 and TRBJ2-5; perhaps TRBD2 as D (5 bases). The CDR3 contains 14 residues. V lost 3 bases to trimming and J lost 5 bases, with 13 bases between them. The germline CDR1 and CDR2 sequences are SGHTA and FQGNSA. CDR3 DNA sequence: TGTGCCAGCAGCTTCGGGGTGGCCGGGGAGACCCAGTACTTC. It translates to CASSFGVAGETQYF.

The chain links TRBV29-1 to TRBJ2-7; D is perhaps TRBD2 (6 bases). The V end lost 6 bases, the J end lost 0 bases, and 12 bases lay between the germline ends. This CDR3 is built from 13 residues. Germline CDR1 and CDR2: SQVTM and ANQGSEA. Here the CDR3 reads CSVRDGSSYEQYF. The CDR3 DNA reads as TGCAGCGTCCGGGACGGGAGCTCCTACGAGCAGTACTTC.

Only a few counts were recorded for this clonotype. The chain combines TRBV12-3 or TRBV12-4 with TRBJ2-7, with D hard to call. The germline V and J ends were trimmed by 5 bases and 4 bases, with 12 bases remaining between them. The CDR3 length is 13 residues. The CDR3 DNA sequence: TGTGCCAGCAGTGCCGTTGGGTTGTACGAGCAGTACTTC. It is translated as CASSAVGLYEQYF.

CDR3 in amino acids: CASSAVQGSSYEQYF. Here the CDR3 DNA reads TGTGCCAGCAGTGCCGTACAGGGGTCTTCCTACGAGCAGTACTTC. This sequence joins TRBV28 and TRBJ2-7; 7 positions match TRBD1. With 5 bases clipped from V and 1 base from J, the junction kept 8 bases outside the gene matches. This CDR3 spans 15 amino acids. Germline V CDR1 and CDR2: MDHEN, SYDVKM.

The genes are TRBV6-2 or TRBV6-3 and TRBJ2-3; D possibly corresponds to TRBD1 (5 bases). Trimming removed 4 bases from V and 4 bases from J, with 15 bases in between. The CDR3 totals 15 residues. The germline gives CDR1 MNHEY, CDR2 SVGEGT. The CDR3 DNA follows: TGTGCCAGCAGTTTATACCTAAAAGGGGCAGATACGCAGTATTTT. Amino acids: CASSLYLKGADTQYF.